The 18 T cell receptor beta chains below come from one sample, sequenced in a study of T cell responses to AZD1222 COVID-19 vaccine. Repertoires were generated with immunoSEQ multiplex PCR, while TCRdb's copy carries only in-frame clones and drops some. The repertoire holds 110,000 or so clones, roughly nine tenths seen once, with over 5% in the top ten. The starting material was peripheral blood, obtained on day 0 of AZD1222 vaccination. Receptors were obtained from an adult in good health.

This rearrangement joins TRBV18 to TRBJ1-6; unclear D gene. Trimming cost V 2 bases and J 5 bases, with 7 bases left between them. Germline loops: CDR1 KGHSH, CDR2 LQKENI. The CDR3 contains 14 residues. This CDR3 reads CASSPAADNSPLHF. The CDR3, as DNA: TGTGCCAGCTCACCAGCTGCCGATAATTCACCCCTCCACTTT.

The V and J genes are TRBV27 and TRBJ1-4; the D gene is possibly TRBD1 (6 bases). V was pared by 4 bases and J by 4 bases, with 16 bases between. The CDR3 contains 16 residues. CDR1 and CDR2 (germline): MNHEY, SMNVEV (reference sequence). CDR3 residues: CASSSPGGQDNEKLFF. The CDR3 nucleotides read TGTGCCAGCAGTTCCCCGGGGGGACAAGATAATGAAAAACTGTTTTTT.

This chain connects TRBV30 to TRBJ1-5, with unresolved D. This CDR3 is built from 14 residues. Trimming shortened V by 2 bases and J by 3 bases, and 11 bases separated the two germline ends. The germline gives CDR1 GTSNPN, CDR2 SVGIG (reference sequence). This CDR3 is CAWSSGITNQPQHF. Written as DNA, the CDR3 is TGTGCCTGGAGTTCGGGGATCACCAATCAGCCCCAGCATTTT.

This chain links TRBV2 with TRBJ2-1; 8 positions agree with TRBD2. Trimming at V came to 6 bases and at J to 8 bases, leaving 12 bases not matched to a gene. The germline gives CDR1 SNHLY, CDR2 FYNNEI. This CDR3 has 15 amino acids. CDR3 coding DNA: TGTGCCAGCAGGACCGAAGCGGGAGTAATCGATGAGCAGTTCTTC. This gives the protein CASRTEAGVIDEQFF.

The count of this clone is one. This chain joins TRBV13 and TRBJ1-1; D is perhaps TRBD1 (6 bases). This CDR3 has 17 amino acids. The ends were cut back, 0 bases at V and 5 bases at J, with 19 bases in the middle. Germline-derived CDR1 and CDR2 are PRHDT and FYEKMQ (reference sequence). CDR3 nucleotide sequence: TGTGCCAGCAGCTTAGGCCTAAACTGGGGGGCGCGAACTGAAGCTTTCTTT. Its translation is CASSLGLNWGARTEAFF. Based on the CDR3 plus reference TRBV13 and TRBJ1-1, the full variable domain is AAGVIQSPRHLIKEKRETATLKCYPIPRHDTVYWYQQGPGQDPQFLISFYEKMQSDKGSIPDRFSAQQFSDYHSELNMSSLELGDSALYFCASSLGLNWGARTEAFFGQGTRLTVV.

This rearrangement joins TRBV11-2 to TRBJ2-2; D call uncertain. Trimming removed 3 bases from V and 6 bases from J, with 11 bases in between. The germline CDR1 and CDR2 sequences are SGHAT and FQNNGV. The CDR3 is made up of 14 amino acids. The CDR3 reads CASSFPGYAGELFF. The CDR3, as DNA: TGTGCCAGCAGCTTTCCTGGTTACGCCGGGGAGCTGTTTTTT.

The chain uses TRBV11-2 and TRBJ2-7; perhaps TRBD1 as D (6 bases). The length of the CDR3 is 14 residues. Per germline, CDR1 SGHAT and CDR2 FQNNGV. V gave up 5 bases and J gave up 4 bases, with 15 bases separating them. CDR3 nucleotides: TGTGCCAGCAGCCGACTTAGGGGGTCGTACGAGCAGTACTTC. Translated: CASSRLRGSYEQYF.

The chain uses TRBV28 and TRBJ1-4; D remains ambiguous. Germline-derived CDR1 and CDR2 are MDHEN and SYDVKM. Between the trimmed V and J ends, which lost 5 bases and 14 bases, there was a span of 18 bases. The CDR3 runs to 13 residues. DNA for the CDR3: TGTGCCAGCAGTCCCGGACTTTTCTTTCAGCTGTTTTTT. It specifies CASSPGLFFQLFF. Looking up the rest from reference TRBV28 and TRBJ1-4 gives the full variable domain: DVKVTQSSRYLVKRTGEKVFLECVQDMDHENMFWYRQDPGLGLRLIYFSYDVKMKEKGDIPEGYSVSREKKERFSLILESASTNQTSMYLCASSPGLFFQLFFGSGTQLSVL.

The chain employs TRBV13 and TRBJ2-7, with a tentative D call TRBD2 (6 bases). Trimming shortened V by 1 base and J by 9 bases, and 19 bases separated the two germline ends. The CDR3 totals 15 residues. Germline-derived CDR1 and CDR2 are PRHDT and FYEKMQ (reference sequence). DNA of the CDR3: TGTGCCAGCAGCTTAGTCAAGGACGGAGTGGGAGGGCAGTACTTC. As protein: CASSLVKDGVGGQYF.

The rearrangement links TRBV6-1 to TRBJ1-2; tentatively, D is TRBD1 (5 bases). The CDR3 has 16 amino acids. Germline CDR1 reads MNHNS; CDR2 reads SASEGT. The V end lost 2 bases, the J end lost 6 bases, and 19 bases lay between the germline ends. The CDR3 spells CASSEHKDRGGHGYTF. As DNA, the CDR3 is TGTGCCAGCAGTGAACATAAAGATCGGGGGGGTCATGGCTACACCTTC.

The chain uses TRBV27 and TRBJ2-7; tentative D call: TRBD2 (7 bases). Trimming stripped 6 bases from V and 3 bases from J, with 12 bases between. Germline CDR1 is MNHEY and CDR2 is SMNVEV (reference sequence). The length of the CDR3 is 13 residues. This CDR3 reads CASRIGGHYEQYF. CDR3 sequence (DNA): TGTGCCAGCAGGATCGGGGGGCACTACGAGCAGTACTTC.

The chain carries TRBV28 and TRBJ2-5, with a possible D match to TRBD1 (5 bases). Trimming took off 3 bases at V and 3 bases at J, with 8 bases between the two ends. This CDR3 contains 13 residues. CDR1 and CDR2 (germline): MDHEN, SYDVKM. CDR3 residues: CASSLAQEETQYF. CDR3 DNA: TGTGCCAGCAGTTTGGCACAGGAAGAGACCCAGTACTTC.

This rearrangement joins TRBV6-5 to TRBJ1-1; D is possibly TRBD1 (5 bases). CDR1 is MNHEY and CDR2 is SVGAGI in the germline V gene. Deletions cut 4 bases from V and 5 bases from J, with 20 bases between. The CDR3 has 16 amino acids. Here the CDR3 DNA reads TGTGCCAGCAGTTCCATTACCTTCGGGGCAGGAACTGAAGCTTTCTTT. As protein: CASSSITFGAGTEAFF.

The J gene is TRBJ1-3, the V gene TRBV9, with D tentatively TRBD1 (5 bases). This CDR3 is 11 amino acids long. Trimming stripped 5 bases from V and 14 bases from J, with 14 bases between. Germline V gene lookup returns CDR1 SGDLS and CDR2 YYNGEE. CDR3 protein: CASRGDQSLYF. DNA of the CDR3: TGTGCCAGCAGGGGGGACCAGTCTTTATATTTT. The whole variable domain, filled in from reference TRBV9 and TRBJ1-3, reads DSGVTQTPKHLITATGQRVTLRCSPRSGDLSVYWYQQSLDQGLQFLIQYYNGEERAKGNILERFSAQQFPDLHSELNLSSLELGDSALYFCASRGDQSLYFGEGSWLTVV.

The chain combines TRBV12-3 or TRBV12-4 with TRBJ1-1, with D uncertain. This CDR3 is 12 amino acids long. The germline V and J ends were trimmed by 6 bases and 1 base, with 6 bases remaining between them. Written as DNA, the CDR3 is TGTGCCAGCAGACCAGCGAACACTGAAGCTTTCTTT. Residues: CASRPANTEAFF.

The chain employs TRBV6-2 or TRBV6-3 and TRBJ1-1, with no clear D. This CDR3 is 13 amino acids long. Deletions cut 5 bases from V and 0 bases from J, with 7 bases between. Germline loops: CDR1 MNHEY, CDR2 SVGEGT. The CDR3 sequence is CASSPIMNTEAFF. The CDR3 nucleotides are TGTGCCAGCAGTCCCATTATGAACACTGAAGCTTTCTTT.

V and J are TRBV18 and TRBJ2-2, with TRBD2 matching over 14 bases. The CDR3 has 20 residues. With V trimmed by 4 bases and J by 1 base, 11 bases remained unmatched. Germline CDR1 KGHSH, CDR2 LQKENI. The CDR3 reads CASSLRSPGLAGENTGELFF. Here the CDR3 DNA reads TGTGCCAGCTCACTACGGAGTCCGGGACTAGCGGGAGAGAACACCGGGGAGCTGTTTTTT.

The CDR3 bases are TGTGCCAGCACCAACAATGAAGGGGCGCGCGGAGGGGAGACCCAGTACTTC. It encodes CASTNNEGARGGETQYF. This chain uses TRBV28 with TRBJ2-5; perhaps TRBD2 as D (6 bases). CDR1 is MDHEN, CDR2 SYDVKM, per germline. This CDR3 is built from 17 residues. The V gene lost 7 bases and the J gene lost 5 bases, with 26 bases spanning the gap.